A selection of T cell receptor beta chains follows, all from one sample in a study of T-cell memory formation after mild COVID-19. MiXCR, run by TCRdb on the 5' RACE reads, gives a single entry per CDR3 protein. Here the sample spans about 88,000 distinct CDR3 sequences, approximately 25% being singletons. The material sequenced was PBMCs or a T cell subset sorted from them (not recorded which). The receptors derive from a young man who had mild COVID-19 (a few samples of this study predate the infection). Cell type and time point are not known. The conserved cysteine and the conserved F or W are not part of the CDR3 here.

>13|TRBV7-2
ASSRAGGPYNEQF
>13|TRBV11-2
ASSFDIAARETQY
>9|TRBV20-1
SAASGGELF
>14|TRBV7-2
ASSLAQGTYNSPLH
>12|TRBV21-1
ASRGTWGRTEAF
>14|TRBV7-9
ASNVPGGPKLNEQF
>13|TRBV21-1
ASSATLGVEETQY
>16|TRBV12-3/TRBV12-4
ASTLFLYRVGSGNTIY
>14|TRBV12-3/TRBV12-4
ASSQSASGKDEKLF
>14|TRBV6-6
ASSYLGAANTGELF
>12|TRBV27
ASSSRGLTDTQY
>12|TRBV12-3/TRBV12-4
ASSVRQGNQPQH
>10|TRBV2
ASSVRHYGYT
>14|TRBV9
ASSLPRGSDTGELF
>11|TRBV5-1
ASSLQGPTEAF
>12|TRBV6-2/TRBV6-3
ASSYRGSGNEQF
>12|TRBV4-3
ASSPGTGIYEQY
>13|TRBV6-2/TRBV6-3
ASSSQGVSSYEQY
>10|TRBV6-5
ASRDGSYEQY
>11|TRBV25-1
ASTGATNEKLF
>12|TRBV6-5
ASGPSQGSYEQY
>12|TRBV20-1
SARDRGQTDTIY
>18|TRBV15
ATSTKRVGDRGVVDTEAF
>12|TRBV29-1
SVVMPVNTGELF
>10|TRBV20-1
SASQGADIQY
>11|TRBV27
ASGVANTGELF
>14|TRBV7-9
ASSLAGAILQETQY